The next 20 T cell receptor beta chains were all read from a single sample in a study of T-cell reconstitution after alpha-beta-depleted transplantation in children. Unique molecular identifiers featured in how the TCRbeta library was prepared. TCRdb fed the PCR reads into MiXCR, producing one record per CDR3 protein. The table has about 610,000 distinct CDR3 sequences, 10% to 13% seen once. This sample comprised PBMCs from the stem cell graft donor, obtained from the stem cell graft. The receptors shown here come from a human donor who donated a stem cell graft to a child with acute myeloid leukemia.

This clonotype has a count of ten or more. In DNA, the CDR3 is TGCAGCGTTGACGGGGGGCTCATCTCGAGCTCCTACAATGAGCAGTTCTTC. Translated: CSVDGGLISSSYNEQFF. V usage is TRBV29-1 and J usage is TRBJ2-1, with D tentatively TRBD2 (7 bases). This CDR3 has 17 amino acids. V dropped 3 bases and J dropped 0 bases, with 18 bases sitting between them. Germline lookup yields CDR1 SQVTM and CDR2 ANQGSEA.

The chain uses TRBV29-1 and TRBJ2-1; D may be TRBD2 (5 bases). Germline V lookup: CDR1 SQVTM, CDR2 ANQGSEA. V was clipped by 2 bases and J by 0 bases, with 8 bases between them. The CDR3 sequence is 14 residues long. The CDR3 sequence is CSVEQRFSYNEQFF. CDR3 DNA: TGCAGCGTTGAACAGCGGTTCTCCTACAATGAGCAGTTCTTC.

This clonotype was recorded many times. This rearrangement joins TRBV29-1 to TRBJ2-2; D gene uncertain. The ends were cut back, 7 bases at V and 5 bases at J, with 14 bases in the middle. This CDR3 comprises 13 residues. Germline assignment: CDR1 SQVTM and CDR2 ANQGSEA. Here the CDR3 reads CSGSESWTGELFF. The CDR3 DNA reads TGCAGCGGGTCGGAGTCGTGGACCGGGGAGCTGTTTTTT.

The V and J genes are TRBV6-2 or TRBV6-3 and TRBJ2-7; 8 bases are shared with TRBD1. V dropped 5 bases and J dropped 4; count of bases not matched to a gene: 10. The CDR3 loop spans 15 amino acids. Germline V gives CDR1 MNHEY, CDR2 SVGEGT. The CDR3 sequence is CASSRADRGRYEQYF. CDR3 DNA: TGTGCCAGCAGTCGGGCCGACAGGGGACGGTACGAGCAGTACTTC.

The chain couples TRBV24-1 to TRBJ2-1, with 10 bases fitting TRBD1. Germline lookup yields CDR1 KGHDR and CDR2 SFDVKD. The ends lost 8 bases at V and 3 bases at J; junction bases unmatched: 9. This CDR3 is 16 amino acids long. The CDR3 DNA sequence: TGTGCCACCACAAAAGGGACAGGGGCTAACTACAATGAGCAGTTCTTC. Amino acids: CATTKGTGANYNEQFF.

This clonotype showed up many times. The chain has TRBV4-3 and TRBJ2-6, with unresolved D. CDR1 is LGHNA and CDR2 is YSLEER in the germline V gene. V was trimmed by 4 bases and J by 0 bases, leaving 16 bases between them. There are 18 residues in the CDR3. CDR3 amino acids: CASSPNRLIVSGANVLTF. The CDR3 bases are TGCGCCAGCAGCCCGAATCGCCTTATCGTCTCTGGGGCCAACGTCCTGACTTTC.

The chain has TRBV2 and TRBJ1-5, with a possible D match to TRBD1 (5 bases). V gave up 3 bases and J gave up 5 bases, with 11 bases separating them. CDR3 length: 14 residues. The germline gives CDR1 SNHLY, CDR2 FYNNEI. For the CDR3, the DNA is TGTGCCAGCAGTGACAGGGAGGTGGATCAGCCCCAGCATTTT. Its translation: CASSDREVDQPQHF.

The chain carries TRBV4-1 and TRBJ2-1, with 16 bases that match TRBD2. CDR1 is MGHRA, CDR2 YSYEKL, per germline. The J segment lost 8 bases and the V segment lost 4 bases, leaving 11 bases of the junction unmatched. The CDR3 totals 18 residues. Here the CDR3 reads CASSPHGTSGRAWYEQFF. The CDR3, as DNA: TGCGCCAGCAGCCCACACGGGACTAGCGGGAGGGCCTGGTATGAGCAGTTCTTC.

The chain recombines TRBV9 with TRBJ1-1; D perhaps matches TRBD1 (5 bases). V dropped 6 bases and J dropped 3 bases, with 15 bases sitting between them. Germline CDR1 SGDLS, CDR2 YYNGEE. CDR3 size: 14 residues. This CDR3 reads CASTPDLQDTEAFF. DNA of the CDR3: TGTGCCAGCACCCCAGACCTACAGGACACTGAAGCTTTCTTT. The complete variable domain, with remaining parts taken from reference TRBV9 and TRBJ1-1, reads DSGVTQTPKHLITATGQRVTLRCSPRSGDLSVYWYQQSLDQGLQFLIQYYNGEERAKGNILERFSAQQFPDLHSELNLSSLELGDSALYFCASTPDLQDTEAFFGQGTRLTVV.

This clonotype appeared many times. The CDR3 nucleotides are TGTGCCAGCAGCTCGGGACTAGGGACAGATACGCAGTATTTT. It is translated as CASSSGLGTDTQYF. This chain uses TRBV5-5 with TRBJ2-3; 8 nucleotides match TRBD2. Germline CDR1 reads SGHKS; CDR2 reads YYEKEE (reference sequence). Trimming at V came to 3 bases and at J to 3 bases, leaving 3 bases not matched to a gene. The CDR3 spans 14 residues.

The J gene is TRBJ2-7, the V gene TRBV7-9, with TRBD2 identical over 9 bases. The CDR3 sequence is 15 residues long. V dropped 6 bases and J dropped 0; count of bases not matched to a gene: 6. CDR1 is SEHNR, CDR2 FQNEAQ, per germline (reference sequence). CDR3 loop: CASRRSGSVSYEQYF. As DNA, the CDR3 is TGTGCCAGCAGGCGTAGCGGGAGTGTCTCCTACGAGCAGTACTTC.

Only a few counts were recorded for this clonotype. V is TRBV2 and J is TRBJ1-2, with D perhaps matching TRBD1 (5 bases). V gave up 6 bases and J gave up 2 bases, with 16 bases separating them. The CDR3 extends over 15 amino acids. Germline V gene sequence: CDR1 SNHLY, CDR2 FYNNEI. CDR3 nucleotide sequence: TGTGCCAGCAGCAGAACGGCGGGGGTAAACTATGGCTACACCTTC. It specifies CASSRTAGVNYGYTF.

V usage is TRBV20-1 and J usage is TRBJ2-5, with a tentative D call TRBD2 (6 bases). The V end lost 3 bases, the J end lost 2 bases, and 16 bases lay between the germline ends. The germline V gene encodes CDR1 DFQATT and CDR2 SNEGSKA (reference sequence). This CDR3 is built from 15 residues. The CDR3 region has the DNA TGCAGTGCTAGTGGGGGAGGCGGTAGTCAAGAGACCCAGTACTTC. Amino acids: CSASGGGGSQETQYF.

This clonotype came up a few times. The chain employs TRBV2 and TRBJ2-1, with 11 positions matching TRBD2. The CDR3 loop spans 14 amino acids. V shed 4 bases, J shed 5 bases, and the junction held 1 base outside the gene matches. Per the germline V gene, CDR1 is SNHLY and CDR2 is FYNNEI. The CDR3 bases are TGTGCCAGCAGTGTGACTAGCGGGAACAATGAGCAGTTCTTC. Translating gives CASSVTSGNNEQFF.

This chain uses TRBV2 with TRBJ1-1; D not certain. Germline V gives CDR1 SNHLY, CDR2 FYNNEI. Trimming removed 9 bases at V and 4 bases at J, with 27 bases between. This CDR3 has 17 amino acids. CDR3 bases: TGTGCCAGTACTGGTGGGAAACGAGGTACTATGAGCACTGAAGCTTTCTTT. Translated, it gives CASTGGKRGTMSTEAFF.

Only a few counts were recorded for this clonotype. In DNA, the CDR3 is TGTGCCAGCAGCCAGTCGGTAAAGGGGTACGAGCAGTACTTC. It yields the protein CASSQSVKGYEQYF. The chain couples TRBV14 to TRBJ2-7, with D possibly TRBD1 on 5 matching bases. Germline loops: CDR1 SGHDN, CDR2 FVKESK. V shed 3 bases and J shed 4 bases, with 13 bases lying between them. This CDR3 comprises 14 residues. The full variable domain, completed using reference TRBV14 and TRBJ2-7, is EAGVTQFPSHSVIEKGQTVTLRCDPISGHDNLYWYRRVMGKEIKFLLHFVKESKQDESGMPNNRFLAERTGGTYSTLKVQPAELEDSGVYFCASSQSVKGYEQYFGPGTRLTVT.

The DNA for the CDR3 is TGTGCCAGCAGCGAAAGCAGGGGTCCACCGAACAGGAACTCTGGAAACACCATATATTTT. Translation: CASSESRGPPNRNSGNTIYF. The chain joins TRBV28 to TRBJ1-3; D is perhaps TRBD1 (6 bases). Germline V lookup: CDR1 MDHEN, CDR2 SYDVKM. The length of the CDR3 is 20 residues. V dropped 6 bases and J dropped 0 bases, with 27 bases sitting between them. Complete variable domain (other parts from reference TRBV28 and TRBJ1-3): DVKVTQSSRYLVKRTGEKVFLECVQDMDHENMFWYRQDPGLGLRLIYFSYDVKMKEKGDIPEGYSVSREKKERFSLILESASTNQTSMYLCASSESRGPPNRNSGNTIYFGEGSWLTVV.

This clonotype has only a few counts. The conserved closing phenylalanine or tryptophan is absent in this CDR3, likely reflecting a read error. The chain joins TRBV6-5 to TRBJ2-7; 13 bases align to TRBD2. The CDR3 extends over 16 amino acids. The ends lost 2 bases at V and 0 bases at J; junction bases unmatched: 1. The germline V gene has CDR1 MNHEY and CDR2 SVGAGI. Here the CDR3 reads CASSYRLAGGSYEQYL. DNA for the CDR3: TGTGCCAGCAGTTACCGACTAGCGGGAGGCTCCTACGAGCAGTACCTC.

This clonotype was counted a few times. V is TRBV6-5 and J is TRBJ2-1; 15 positions agree with TRBD2. The germline gives CDR1 MNHEY, CDR2 SVGAGI. The CDR3 has 17 amino acids. The junction had 7 bases not matched to a gene; V was cut back by 0 bases and J by 10 bases. The CDR3 coding sequence is TGTGCCAGCAGTTACTCGAATTCAGGACTAGCGGGAGGGGAGCAGTTCTTC. Amino acids: CASSYSNSGLAGGEQFF.

The rearrangement uses TRBV12-3 or TRBV12-4 and TRBJ2-1; 8 nucleotides agree with TRBD2. The CDR3 loop spans 15 amino acids. Trimming at V came to 3 bases and at J to 6 bases, leaving 7 bases not matched to a gene. This CDR3 reads CASSLRSGSPNEQFF. CDR3 bases: TGTGCCAGCAGTTTGAGGAGCGGGAGCCCCAATGAGCAGTTCTTC.